These T cell receptor beta chains were read from a single sample in a study of cytomegalovirus exposure and HLA in healthy donors. Some clones are missing from TCRdb's copy, which holds only in-frame ones; the method was immunoSEQ multiplex PCR. The sample records 55,000 to 75,000 clones, around 69% being singletons. Sequences were obtained from PBMCs. These receptors all come from a human donor in good health. Both conserved end residues are part of each CDR3. D genes are given only for firm matches. The size field is filled for only some rows; it gives once, few, many or a size class.

>-|TRBV11-2|TRBJ2-7|-
TGTGCCAGCAGCTTAAACACCCCGCCTGTCGAGCAGTACTTC
CASSLNTPPVEQYF
>-|TRBV14|TRBJ1-1|-
TGTGCCAGCAGCCAAGGGGCACTCGGATACACTGAAGCTTTCTTT
CASSQGALGYTEAFF
>-|TRBV9|TRBJ2-5|-
TGTGCCAGCACGAGGACTACGGACCAAGAGACCCAGTACTTC
CASTRTTDQETQYF
>-|TRBV28|TRBJ2-5|once
TGTGCCAGCAGCCCCACGGACGATAGCGACCAAGAGACCCAGTACTTC
CASSPTDDSDQETQYF
>TRBD2|TRBV25-1|TRBJ2-3|few
TGTGCCAGCAGTGATCAAGCGGGAGCAGATACGCAGTATTTT
CASSDQAGADTQYF
>TRBD1|TRBV13|TRBJ1-4|-
TGTGCCAGCAGCTTATTAGGGCAGGGGGACGAAAAACTGTTTTTT
CASSLLGQGDEKLFF
>TRBD1|TRBV7-9|TRBJ1-4|-
TGTGCCAGCACCCTGGACAGGGAAGGCGAAAAACTGTTTTTT
CASTLDREGEKLFF
>TRBD1|TRBV10-3|TRBJ1-1|few
TGTGCCATCAGCCAACAGGGGAATAGGAACACTGAAGCTTTCTTT
CAISQQGNRNTEAFF
>-|TRBV28|TRBJ1-5|-
TGTGCCATCCAGGGTCTTAATCAGCCCCAGCATTTT
CAIQGLNQPQHF
>TRBD1|TRBV11-2|TRBJ2-7|-
TGTGCCAGCAGCCCGCCAGGGGGCGCAAGGAACGAGCAGTACTTC
CASSPPGGARNEQYF
>-|TRBV30|TRBJ2-2|once
TGTGCCTGGAGTGGCTATTCACAGGCGAACACCGGGGAGCTGTTTTTT
CAWSGYSQANTGELFF
>TRBD1|TRBV14|TRBJ1-2|-
TGTGCCAGCAGCCAAGCTCGGGACAGAGGCTACACCTTC
CASSQARDRGYTF
>TRBD1|TRBV28|TRBJ2-1|-
TGTGCCAGCAGTTTATACCGACAGGGGTATGAGCAGTTCTTC
CASSLYRQGYEQFF
>-|TRBV27|TRBJ1-1|few
TGTGCCAGCAGTACTCGAACAGGGCCTGCGAGCGGAGCTTTCTTT
CASSTRTGPASGAFF
>-|TRBV30|TRBJ1-5|-
TGTGCCTGGAGTTCAGGGCTGTCCGGTCAGCCCCAGCATTTT
CAWSSGLSGQPQHF
>-|TRBV14|TRBJ1-1|-
TGTGCCAGCAGCCAAAAAAGGGAGAGGACTGAAGCTTTCTTT
CASSQKRERTEAFF
>-|TRBV4-1|TRBJ2-7|few
TGCGCCAGCAGCCAAGAGTTCGTTCACCGAGCAGAGCAGTACTTC
CASSQEFVHRAEQYF
>-|TRBV5-6|TRBJ1-5|-
TGTGCCAGCAGCTTGGGCGGGGAAGGAGGTCAGCCCCAGCATTTT
CASSLGGEGGQPQHF
>-|TRBV5-1|TRBJ2-7|-
TGCGCCAGCAGCTTGGCAGGTGACAGCCCCAACGAGCAGTACTTC
CASSLAGDSPNEQYF
>-|TRBV5-6|TRBJ2-2|-
TGTGCCAGCAGCTTTGAGACAGAGTCCGGGGAGCTGTTTTTT
CASSFETESGELFF
>TRBD1|TRBV7-3|TRBJ2-7|-
TGTGCCAGCAGCGTGACAGGGAACTACGAGCAGTACTTC
CASSVTGNYEQYF
>-|TRBV28|TRBJ2-2|-
TGTGCCAGCAGTCCTCCGGGAGCCACCGGGGAGCTGTTTTTT
CASSPPGATGELFF
>-|TRBV28|TRBJ2-7|-
TGTGCCAGCAGGACTAGAAGGCTGGAGACCTACGAGCAGTACTTC
CASRTRRLETYEQYF
>-|TRBV19|TRBJ2-1|few
TGTGCCAGTAGTGAGGGACTCGGGGCGGCGGAGCAGTTCTTC
CASSEGLGAAEQFF
>-|TRBV19|TRBJ2-5|-
TGTGCCAGTAGTAAATTAGCGGAAGAGACCCAGTACTTC
CASSKLAEETQYF
>TRBD2|TRBV10-2|TRBJ2-3|few
TGCGCCAGCAGTGAGGTTGGCGGGAGGGCAGATACGCAGTATTTT
CASSEVGGRADTQYF
>-|TRBV5-4|TRBJ2-7|-
TGTGCCAGCAGCCCGGACAGCCGAAGAGAGGCCTACGAGCAGTACTTC
CASSPDSRREAYEQYF
>-|TRBV6-6|TRBJ2-7|-
TGTGCCAGCAGTTACGTCGACGAGCAGTACTTC
CASSYVDEQYF
>-|TRBV5-6|TRBJ1-5|-
TGTGCCAGCAGCTTCACAGGGTCTTCTGATCAGCCCCAGCATTTT
CASSFTGSSDQPQHF
>-|TRBV7-9|TRBJ1-5|-
TGTGCCAGCAGCACAACCGGGACATCTAATCAGCCCCAGCATTTT
CASSTTGTSNQPQHF
>-|TRBV28|TRBJ1-5|-
TGTGCCAGCAGTTTAGGGCAGTCGGATCAGCCCCAGCATTTT
CASSLGQSDQPQHF
>TRBD1|TRBV7-7|TRBJ2-5|-
TGTGCCAGCAGTTCTCTAGGACAGGGGCAAGAGACCCAGTACTTC
CASSSLGQGQETQYF
>TRBD2|TRBV5-1|TRBJ2-3|-
TGCGCCAGCAGGTCCGGACTAGCGGGCAGCACAGATACGCAGTATTTT
CASRSGLAGSTDTQYF
>TRBD2|TRBV6-1|TRBJ2-3|-
TGTGCCAGCAGTGTCAGTCTAGCGGGGTCAGATACGCAGTATTTT
CASSVSLAGSDTQYF
>TRBD2|TRBV30|TRBJ2-7|-
TGTGCCTGGAGTGCCGGGAGGGCCCACGAGCAGTACTTC
CAWSAGRAHEQYF
>-|TRBV11-1|TRBJ2-5|once
TGTGCCAGCAGCTTACTCGGTTTCCAAGAGACCCAGTACTTC
CASSLLGFQETQYF
>-|TRBV6-5|TRBJ1-6|-
TGTGCCAGCAGTTCCGCAGGGGTATTAGCGTCACCCCTCCACTTT
CASSSAGVLASPLHF